What follows describes a single TCR beta chain. Its antigen is unknown. This record comes from a study of T cell repertoires in cytomegalovirus infection. For the study at large: Both recently identified HLA-C-restricted and well-studied HLA-B-restricted CMV epitopes were used in the study. Whole-study findings and limits: There were HLA-C-restricted CMV-specific TCR beta clonotypes dominating the ex vivo response.

TCRdb ran MiXCR on the reads and lists one entry per CDR3 protein. The sample contains roughly 920,000 distinct CDR3 sequences, 30% to 40% of which appear only once. The V and J ends lost 0 bases and 5 bases respectively, with 16 bases between them. CDR3 length: 16 residues. Germline V gene sequence: CDR1 MNHNY, CDR2 SVGAGI (reference sequence). The V gene is TRBV6-6, the J gene TRBJ2-5, with a possible D match to TRBD1 (5 bases). The TCR originated in a human donor in good health (CMV status not recorded). Some clones in this sample may be carry-over from other donors' samples. Source: cultured CD8+ T cells from PBMCs, taken from culture after CMV antigen stimulation. Here the CDR3 DNA reads TGTGCCAGCAGTTACTCGATAGGGGAATCAAGTGAGACCCAGTACTTC. As protein: CASSYSIGESSETQYF.